Here is one T cell receptor (beta chain) with its context. As yet, its antigen is unknown. Template switching by 5'RACE produced TCR cDNA, adding a universal primer site and UMIs. TCRdb fed the 5' RACE reads into MiXCR, producing one record per CDR3 protein. The sample lists some 500,000 distinct CDR3 sequences; approximately 12% were seen once. The CDR3 is 13 residues long. V was cut by 11 bases and J by 5 bases, with 17 bases left in between. The sample comes from a study of T cells after yellow fever vaccination. Study observations and caveats: A secondary response was less intense yet reached its peak sooner, at day 5 versus 15.

The receptor was isolated from a young man who received the YFV17D yellow fever vaccine. The source was PBMCs, collected on the day of the yellow fever booster vaccination. This chain links TRBV12-3 or TRBV12-4 with TRBJ2-3, with D possibly matching TRBD1 (5 bases). CDR3 sequence (DNA): TGTGCCTCCTGGTTAGGGGTGGGAGATACGCAGTATTTT. Translation: CASWLGVGDTQYF.